Detailed here is one TCR beta chain. In the original processing: Researchers report that nucleated cell counts were estimated from reference gene primer amplification. TCRdb keeps only in-frame clones here, not all; method: immunoSEQ multiplex PCR. The V and J calls and clone size are taken from that table; D and trimming were inferred from the DNA. The sample includes about 150,000 clones, 84% of them seen just once. This specimen belongs to a study of blood T cell repertoires in COVID-19. About the study: Sites across the United States, Italy and Spain contributed samples from acute and convalescent COVID-19. PBMCs, B-cell-depleted T cells, or T cells were the source of the cDNA or gDNA that made up the material.

V shed 2 bases and J 6 bases; nucleotides not matched to a gene: 5. Germline CDR1 KGHDR, CDR2 SFDVKD. The CDR3 contains 15 residues. V and J are TRBV24-1 and TRBJ2-3; 9 bases agree with TRBD1. Input material: peripheral blood. The TCR originated in a woman aged 45-59 years in a cohort sampled during active or convalescent COVID-19. The CDR3 region has the DNA TGTGCCACCAGTGATTGGGGGACAGGGTCGGATACGCAGTATTTT. Its protein is CATSDWGTGSDTQYF.